One and the same sample provided the 31 T cell receptor beta chains below, sequenced in a study of T cell repertoires in cytomegalovirus infection. From the reads, TCRdb called clonotypes with MiXCR, one entry per CDR3 protein. The sample includes about 310,000 distinct CDR3 sequences, 25% of them seen just once. Which antigens these TCRs recognize remains unknown. Sequencing used cultured PBMCs, obtained from culture after CMV antigen stimulation. These receptor sequences come from a human donor in good health (CMV status not recorded). Some clones in this sample may be carry-over from other donors' samples.

The chain recombines TRBV7-9 with TRBJ1-3; D is undetermined. V shed 0 bases and J shed 2 bases, with 8 bases lying between them. The germline gives CDR1 SEHNR, CDR2 FQNEAQ (reference sequence). This CDR3 spans 15 amino acids. The CDR3 region has the DNA TGTGCCAGCAGCTTAGCGTCGGCAACTGGAAACACCATATATTTT. Its protein is CASSLASATGNTIYF. The variable domain in full, with the rest retrieved from reference TRBV7-9 and TRBJ1-3, is DTGVSQNPRHKITKRGQNVTFRCDPISEHNRLYWYRQTLGQGPEFLTYFQNEAQLEKSRLLSDRFSAERPKGSFSTLEIQRTEQGDSAMYLCASSLASATGNTIYFGEGSWLTVV.

In its sample, this clonotype was seen a few times. The J gene is TRBJ2-7, the V gene TRBV11-2, with D possibly matching TRBD2 (5 bases). The CDR3 has 13 amino acids. Between the trimmed V and J ends, which lost 4 bases and 2 bases, there was a span of 9 bases. CDR1 SGHAT and CDR2 FQNNGV come from the germline V gene. CDR3 region: CASSSDLTYEQYV. CDR3 nucleotides: TGTGCCAGCAGCTCGGACTTAACCTACGAGCAGTACGTC.

This clonotype was seen a few times. The CDR3, as DNA: TGCAGTGCTAGAGACGCGGGGCTAGCGGCACTATACAATGAGCAGTTCTTC. Amino acids: CSARDAGLAALYNEQFF. The chain employs TRBV20-1 and TRBJ2-1, with 7 bases matching TRBD2. Germline V gene data show CDR1 as DFQATT and CDR2 as SNEGSKA (reference sequence). V lost 0 bases and J lost 4; bases outside the gene matches: 12. The CDR3 is made up of 17 amino acids.

The CDR3 DNA reads TGTGCCAGCAGCCGTATAGCGGGAGGGCCGGGCAATGAGCAGTTCTTC. Amino acid sequence: CASSRIAGGPGNEQFF. The rearrangement uses TRBV7-9 and TRBJ2-1; 11 bases are shared with TRBD2. The CDR3 is made up of 16 amino acids. Germline V CDR1 and CDR2: SEHNR, FQNEAQ (reference sequence). Trimming took 5 bases from V and 6 from J; bases not matched to a gene: 9.

In its sample, this clonotype was seen a few times. The chain carries TRBV30 and TRBJ1-2, with 9 bases aligning to TRBD1. Looked up from germline, CDR1 is GTSNPN and CDR2 is SVGIG (reference sequence). The ends lost 2 bases at V and 4 bases at J; junction bases unmatched: 8. The CDR3 is 15 residues long. This chain's CDR3 is CAWSPSWTGAYGYTF. CDR3 DNA sequence: TGTGCCTGGAGTCCGTCGTGGACAGGGGCCTATGGCTACACCTTC.

V and J are TRBV6-2 or TRBV6-3 and TRBJ1-2; D perhaps matches TRBD1 (6 bases). The V end lost 0 bases, the J end lost 3 bases, and 20 bases lay between the germline ends. This CDR3 comprises 18 residues. Germline V gene lookup returns CDR1 MNHEY and CDR2 SVGEGT. CDR3 region: CASSYSYPGHSAYYGYTF. In DNA, the CDR3 is TGTGCCAGCAGTTACTCGTATCCGGGACACTCAGCTTACTATGGCTACACCTTC.

This clonotype was counted many times. The chain recombines TRBV28 with TRBJ2-7; 7 bases map to TRBD2. The CDR3 covers 14 residues. In germline, CDR1 is MDHEN, CDR2 SYDVKM. Trimming cost V 7 bases and J 3 bases; bases outside gene matches: 9. CDR3 sequence: CASMLGGRDYEQYF. As DNA, the CDR3 is TGTGCCAGCATGTTGGGGGGGAGAGACTACGAGCAGTACTTC.

This clonotype was counted once. The gene calls are TRBV2 and TRBJ2-5, with D tentatively TRBD1 (5 bases). The CDR3 runs to 13 residues. V gave up 8 bases and J gave up 5 bases, with 15 bases separating them. Germline V gene sequence: CDR1 SNHLY, CDR2 FYNNEI. The CDR3 nucleotides read TGTGCCAGCGGCGAAACGTGGGGCGAGACCCAGTACTTC. This encodes CASGETWGETQYF.

V and J are TRBV7-2 and TRBJ2-2; 7 bases line up with TRBD2. After removal of 1 base from V and 4 bases from J, the junction contained 3 bases not matched to a gene. CDR3 size: 15 residues. Germline V gives CDR1 SGHTA, CDR2 FQGNSA. CDR3 region: CASSLEASGTGELFF. CDR3 in DNA: TGTGCCAGCAGCTTAGAAGCTAGCGGCACCGGGGAGCTGTTTTTT.

This clonotype was detected a few times. This chain links TRBV6-2 or TRBV6-3 with TRBJ2-4; D is possibly TRBD1 (6 bases). The CDR3 extends over 13 amino acids. Germline V gene sequence: CDR1 MNHEY, CDR2 SVGEGT. The V end lost 2 bases, the J end lost 8 bases, and 10 bases lay between the germline ends. DNA for the CDR3: TGTGCCAGCAGTTACACCGAGGGGGACATTCAGTACTTC. Translated: CASSYTEGDIQYF.

This clonotype was observed many times. V gene TRBV27 combines with J gene TRBJ1-1; D uncertain. V was trimmed by 3 bases and J by 1 base, leaving 6 bases between them. The CDR3 runs to 13 residues. The germline V gene has CDR1 MNHEY and CDR2 SMNVEV (reference sequence). CDR3 bases: TGTGCCAGCAGTTTTTACAGGAACACTGAAGCTTTCTTT. Protein: CASSFYRNTEAFF.

The sample holds one count of this clonotype. This sequence joins TRBV2 and TRBJ2-4, with TRBD2 matching over 7 bases. Germline CDR1 is SNHLY and CDR2 is FYNNEI. V shed 6 bases, J shed 9 bases, and the junction held 14 bases outside the gene matches. The CDR3 runs to 15 residues. The CDR3 DNA reads TGTGCCAGCAGCCCCGATCTAGCGGTCGGGGGCATTCAGTACTTC. It specifies CASSPDLAVGGIQYF.

There are many counts of this clonotype. This chain joins TRBV19 and TRBJ2-7; TRBD1 might be the D (5 bases). V gave up 4 bases and J gave up 3 bases, with 13 bases separating them. CDR1 is LNHDA and CDR2 is SQIVND in the germline V gene (reference sequence). CDR3 size: 14 residues. DNA for the CDR3: TGTGCCAGTAGTAGAACAGGAAAGGACTACGAGCAGTACTTC. Protein sequence: CASSRTGKDYEQYF.

The V and J genes are TRBV19 and TRBJ2-5; TRBD2 agrees at 11 bases. Germline V CDR1 and CDR2: LNHDA, SQIVND (reference sequence). V shed 6 bases, J shed 5 bases, and the junction held 8 bases outside the gene matches. This CDR3 spans 15 amino acids. CDR3 in amino acids: CASRLTSGMGETQYF. For the CDR3, the DNA is TGTGCCAGTAGGCTGACTAGCGGGATGGGTGAGACCCAGTACTTC.

V gene TRBV29-1 combines with J gene TRBJ2-1, with 8 nucleotides matching TRBD1. CDR1 is SQVTM and CDR2 is ANQGSEA in the germline V gene. With V trimmed by 6 bases and J by 4 bases, 5 bases remained unmatched. The CDR3 extends over 13 amino acids. CDR3 in amino acids: CSVSGGAYNEQFF. As DNA, the CDR3 is TGCAGCGTCTCAGGGGGCGCGTACAATGAGCAGTTCTTC.

The genes are TRBV30 and TRBJ1-1; no reliable D call. The germline V and J ends were trimmed by 0 bases and 6 bases, with 11 bases remaining between them. Germline V lookup: CDR1 GTSNPN, CDR2 SVGIG (reference sequence). The CDR3 is made up of 13 amino acids. The CDR3 DNA reads as TGTGCCTGGAGTGTATTGAGGGCTGCTGAAGCTTTCTTT. Amino acid sequence: CAWSVLRAAEAFF.

The chain couples TRBV28 to TRBJ1-2; 10 nucleotides align to TRBD1. The V gene's germline CDR1 is MDHEN and CDR2 SYDVKM. Trimming removed 6 bases from V and 3 bases from J; junction bases left unmatched: 10. This CDR3 spans 16 amino acids. CDR3 sequence: CASRNAGQGKDYGYTF. The CDR3 region has the DNA TGTGCCAGCAGGAACGCGGGACAGGGGAAAGACTATGGCTACACCTTC.

This clonotype showed up many times. J is TRBJ2-1 and V is TRBV6-1; 7 nucleotides match TRBD2. Trimming removed 5 bases from V and 4 bases from J; junction bases left unmatched: 8. In germline, CDR1 is MNHNS, CDR2 SASEGT. The CDR3 runs 15 residues. CDR3 nucleotides: TGTGCCAGCAGTTATAAACTAGCGATTTACAATGAGCAGTTCTTC. It specifies CASSYKLAIYNEQFF.

The chain employs TRBV19 and TRBJ2-7; 8 bases align to TRBD2. Germline trimming cut 4 bases from V and 4 bases from J; bases unmatched to any gene: 9. Germline loops: CDR1 LNHDA, CDR2 SQIVND (reference sequence). The CDR3 is 15 amino acids. DNA of the CDR3: TGTGCCAGTAGTAGTGGCGCGGGAGGCAGGTACGAGCAGTACTTC. It translates to CASSSGAGGRYEQYF.

There are many counts of this clonotype. The V call is TRBV4-1, the J call TRBJ1-6; 10 bases fit TRBD1. The CDR3 spans 16 residues. V shed 4 bases, J shed 7 bases, and the junction held 7 bases outside the gene matches. Germline V gives CDR1 MGHRA, CDR2 YSYEKL. The CDR3 DNA follows: TGCGCCAGCAGCCCGGATGGGACAGGGGAAAATTCACCCCTCCACTTT. It is translated as CASSPDGTGENSPLHF.

This clonotype was recorded a few times. The rearrangement uses TRBV10-3 and TRBJ2-7, with unresolved D. Per the germline V gene, CDR1 is ENHRY and CDR2 is SYGVKD. This CDR3 contains 12 residues. The ends were cut back, 0 bases at V and 6 bases at J, with 6 bases in the middle. For the CDR3, the DNA is TGTGCCATCAGTGAGTCGGACGGCGAGCAGTACGTC. Its translation: CAISESDGEQYV.

CDR3 amino acids: CASSLGRGREGPHEQFF. As DNA, the CDR3 is TGTGCCAGCAGTTTAGGGCGGGGGCGGGAGGGCCCACATGAGCAGTTCTTC. The chain has TRBV12-3 or TRBV12-4 and TRBJ2-1; 9 bases are a match to TRBD2. The length of the CDR3 is 17 residues. Trimming at V came to 1 base and at J to 8 bases, leaving 12 bases not matched to a gene.

This clonotype appeared many times. The V gene is TRBV7-8, the J gene TRBJ1-1; no firm D call. This CDR3 is built from 14 residues. V gave up 2 bases and J gave up 5 bases, with 12 bases separating them. Germline CDR1 SGHVS, CDR2 FQNEAQ. Written as DNA, the CDR3 is TGTGCCAGCAGCTTACGGACCGGGGAAACTGAAGCTTTCTTT. Translation: CASSLRTGETEAFF.

This sequence joins TRBV4-1 and TRBJ2-1, with TRBD2 matching over 13 bases. Germline lookup yields CDR1 MGHRA and CDR2 YSYEKL. The CDR3 length is 15 residues. The trim removed 0 bases at V and 12 bases at J, leaving 5 bases unmatched. The CDR3 DNA reads TGCGCCAGCAGCCAAGATTCGACTAGCGGGAGGAGGCAGTTCTTC. The encoded protein is CASSQDSTSGRRQFF.

In nucleotides, the CDR3 is TGCAGTGCTACAGGGGGCGTGAATAATGAAGCTTTCTTT. Its protein is CSATGGVNNEAFF. The chain carries TRBV20-1 and TRBJ1-1, with 8 nucleotides matching TRBD1. Trimming removed 4 bases from V and 7 bases from J; junction bases left unmatched: 8. This CDR3 is 13 amino acids long. The germline gives CDR1 DFQATT, CDR2 SNEGSKA (reference sequence).

The rearrangement links TRBV7-9 to TRBJ2-7, with unresolved D. V was pared by 3 bases and J by 5 bases, with 20 bases between. There are 16 residues in the CDR3. The V gene's germline CDR1 is SEHNR and CDR2 FQNEAQ (reference sequence). Here the CDR3 reads CASSFTRTGAADEQYF. CDR3 nucleotides: TGTGCCAGCAGCTTTACTCGGACGGGTGCAGCCGACGAGCAGTACTTC.

A few counts support this clonotype. This chain links TRBV2 with TRBJ1-5; possible D gene TRBD1, 5 bases. The germline CDR1 and CDR2 sequences are SNHLY and FYNNEI. This CDR3 has 14 amino acids. V lost 6 bases and J lost 1, with 10 bases in between. CDR3 bases: TGTGCCAGCAGACTACCAGGGAGCAATCAGCCCCAGCATTTT. Protein sequence: CASRLPGSNQPQHF. Using reference TRBV2 and TRBJ1-5 for the parts outside the CDR3, the full variable domain is EPEVTQTPSHQVTQMGQEVILRCVPISNHLYFYWYRQILGQKVEFLVSFYNNEISEKSEIFDDQFSVERPDGSNFTLKIRSTKLEDSAMYFCASRLPGSNQPQHFGDGTRLSIL.

This clonotype appeared many times. The CDR3 bases are TGTGCCAGCAGCCAAACTAGTGCAGAGACCCAGTACTTC. Residues: CASSQTSAETQYF. The rearrangement joins TRBV7-2 to TRBJ2-5, with a weak D call TRBD2 (5 bases). CDR1 is SGHTA, CDR2 FQGNSA, per germline. This CDR3 is 13 amino acids long. The V end was cut by 5 bases, the J end by 4 bases, with 11 bases between.

This clonotype was detected a few times. V and J are TRBV28 and TRBJ1-6, with unresolved D. Germline V lookup: CDR1 MDHEN, CDR2 SYDVKM. The CDR3 has 12 amino acids. Trimming left V 5 bases short and J 13 bases short, with 12 bases between. The CDR3 coding sequence is TGTGCCAGCAGTACTCCCGCTACCCCCCTCCACTTT. Protein: CASSTPATPLHF. The full variable domain, its missing parts supplied by reference TRBV28 and TRBJ1-6, is DVKVTQSSRYLVKRTGEKVFLECVQDMDHENMFWYRQDPGLGLRLIYFSYDVKMKEKGDIPEGYSVSREKKERFSLILESASTNQTSMYLCASSTPATPLHFGNGTRLTVT.

This clonotype was picked up many times. The chain carries TRBV20-1 and TRBJ2-6, with D perhaps assigned TRBD1 or TRBD2 (5 bases each). Germline V gene data show CDR1 as DFQATT and CDR2 as SNEGSKA (reference sequence). The CDR3 length is 15 residues. Trimming shortened V by 5 bases and J by 2 bases, and 13 bases separated the two germline ends. For the CDR3, the DNA is TGCAGTGCTGAGAGGGGCCCCCCTGGGGCCAACGTCCTGACTTTC. It specifies CSAERGPPGANVLTF.

This clonotype was counted at least ten times. J is TRBJ1-2 and V is TRBV7-2; tentatively, D is TRBD1 (6 bases). The CDR3 is 15 amino acids. Between the trimmed V and J ends, which lost 5 bases and 1 base, there was a span of 14 bases. CDR1 and CDR2 (germline): SGHTA, FQGNSA. CDR3 protein: CASSRSTGLNYGYTF. The CDR3 nucleotides are TGTGCCAGCAGCCGATCGACAGGACTTAACTATGGCTACACCTTC.